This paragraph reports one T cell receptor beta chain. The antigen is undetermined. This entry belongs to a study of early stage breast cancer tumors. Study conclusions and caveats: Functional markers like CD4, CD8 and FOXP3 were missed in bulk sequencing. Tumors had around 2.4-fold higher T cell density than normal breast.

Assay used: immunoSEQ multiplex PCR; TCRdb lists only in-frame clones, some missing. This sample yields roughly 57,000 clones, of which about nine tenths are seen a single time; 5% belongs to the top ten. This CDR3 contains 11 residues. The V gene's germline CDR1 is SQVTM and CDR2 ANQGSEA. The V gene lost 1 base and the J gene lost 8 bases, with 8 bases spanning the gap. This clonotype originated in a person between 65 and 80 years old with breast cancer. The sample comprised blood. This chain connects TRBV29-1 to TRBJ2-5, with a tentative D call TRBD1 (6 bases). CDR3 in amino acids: CSVEGGGTQYF. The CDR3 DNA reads TGCAGCGTTGAAGGTGGGGGCACCCAGTACTTC.